This T cell receptor beta chain emerged from a study of T cells in Graves' hyperthyroidism and ophthalmopathy. Trimming left V 3 bases short and J 0 bases short, with 9 bases between. The CDR3 totals 16 residues. Germline V gene sequence: CDR1 MDHEN, CDR2 SYDVKM. Amplification yielded TCR beta CDR3 regions, with RNA transcripts as the source. Primed by the HTBI set, a first-round RT-PCR was run on the TCR CDR3. TCRdb fed the multiplex PCR reads into MiXCR, producing one record per CDR3 protein. The repertoire consists of some 760,000 distinct CDR3 sequences, with about 14% occurring once and the leading ten covering approximately 10%. Clinical symptoms, serum thyroxine and TRAb, thyroid ultrasound and orbital computed tomography were used for the diagnoses.

Specimen: blood. This TCR was recovered from a woman aged 18-30 years with Graves' hyperthyroidism. The chain employs TRBV28 and TRBJ2-6; D is ambiguous. CDR3 residues: CASSFEEFSGANVLTF. The CDR3 bases are TGTGCCAGCAGTTTCGAGGAATTCTCTGGGGCCAACGTCCTGACTTTC.